Sequencing of this T cell receptor (beta chain) was carried out in a study of shared clonotypes between healthy human individuals. Study results and caveats: Estimated richness was generally greater in naive than memory subsets.

Assay: immunoSEQ multiplex PCR; the TCRdb copy retains only in-frame clones and omits some. The table has about 1.4 million clones, about 96% seen once. Note on this clone: As yet, its antigen is unknown.

Sequenced: naive CD4+ T cells sorted from blood. The sample's subset: CD45RA+ positively selected. This receptor was obtained from a man aged 30 to 39 in good health.

The CDR3 region is CASSIQNSNQPQHF. The CDR3 bases are TGTGCCAGTAGTATACAGAATAGCAATCAGCCCCAGCATTTT. The genes are TRBV19 and TRBJ1-5; D is unclear. In germline, CDR1 is LNHDA, CDR2 SQIVND (reference sequence). V gave up 2 bases and J gave up 0 bases, with 5 bases separating them. The CDR3 length is 14 residues.